The T cell receptor (beta chain) under discussion was sequenced for a study of vaccination effects on CD4 cells after COVID-19. This clone was seen only a few times. Its target is unknown. At the end of around 11 days of culture, CD4+ T cells were isolated. Produced via immunoSEQ multiplex PCR; TCRdb's table is partial and in-frame only. The table lists about 74,000 clones, around 77% of them singletons. Findings of the study overall: Marked clonal contraction was seen in infection- and vaccine-induced clones late after vaccination. Cross-reaction with common cold coronaviruses was seen in only 1 of 255 vaccine-induced clones from healthy vaccinees.

Material: CD4+ T cells from PBMCs cultured without peptide, obtained before COVID-19 vaccination. This TCR derives from a human donor who received a COVID-19 vaccine.

CDR3 DNA: TGTGCCATCAGTGGGGGACAGGGGTACAATGAGCAGTTCTTC. Its protein product is CAISGGQGYNEQFF. The chain carries TRBV10-3 and TRBJ2-1; 10 bases line up with TRBD1. Trimming cost V 4 bases and J 4 bases; bases outside gene matches: 1. This CDR3 is 14 amino acids long. The germline V gene has CDR1 ENHRY and CDR2 SYGVKD.